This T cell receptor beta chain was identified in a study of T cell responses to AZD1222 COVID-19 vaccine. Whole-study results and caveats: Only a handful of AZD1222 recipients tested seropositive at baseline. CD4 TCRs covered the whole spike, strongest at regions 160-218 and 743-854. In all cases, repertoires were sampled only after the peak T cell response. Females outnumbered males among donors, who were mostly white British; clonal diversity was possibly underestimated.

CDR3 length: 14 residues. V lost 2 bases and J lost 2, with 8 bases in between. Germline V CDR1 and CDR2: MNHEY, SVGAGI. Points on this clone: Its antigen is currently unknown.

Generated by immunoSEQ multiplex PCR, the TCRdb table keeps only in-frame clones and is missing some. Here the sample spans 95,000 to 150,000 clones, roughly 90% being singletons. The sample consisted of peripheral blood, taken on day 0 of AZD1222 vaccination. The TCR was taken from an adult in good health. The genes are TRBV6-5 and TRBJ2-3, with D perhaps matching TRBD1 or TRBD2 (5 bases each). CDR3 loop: CASSYQGPTDTQYF. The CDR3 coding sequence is TGTGCCAGCAGTTACCAGGGACCCACAGATACGCAGTATTTT.